The present T cell receptor beta chain was sequenced within a study of CD8+CD57+ T cells in acquired aplastic anemia. Study as a whole: Sorted cells (CD4+ and CD8+) yielded DNA amounts that averaged roughly 3.2 ug. On average, healthy donors gave 10 million to 14 million reads for CD4+ cells. Points from the study as a whole: There were twenty-nine CD8+ CDR3 sequences that occurred in both patients and controls.

The germline CDR1 and CDR2 sequences are SGHTA and FQGNSA. The germline V and J ends were trimmed by 5 bases and 2 bases, with 19 bases remaining between them. The CDR3 runs to 17 residues. On this clonotype itself: Antigen: not known.

The TCR beta profiling, which covered VDJ combination and CDR3 sequence, was carried out using genomic DNA as the template. TCRdb re-called the reads through MiXCR, storing one row per CDR3 protein. Of 200,000 to 250,000 distinct CDR3 sequences listed, over 60% were seen once; the top ten hold approximately 30%. The chain is built from TRBV7-2 and TRBJ1-5; D unresolved. Sequenced material: sorted CD4+, CD8+, or CD8+CD57+ T cells (not recorded which) from PBMCs. This TCR came from a human donor in good health. The CDR3 DNA sequence: TGTGCCAGCAGCCTCCCGGGGTCGAGGATGCGCAATCAGCCCCAGCATTTT. Translating gives CASSLPGSRMRNQPQHF.